The 30 T cell receptor beta chains below come from one sample, sequenced in a study of blood T cell repertoires in COVID-19. Sequenced by immunoSEQ multiplex PCR; TCRdb stores in-frame clones only, minus some. The profile shows approximately 240,000 clones, around 80% of them singletons. The sequencing input was peripheral blood. All receptors derive from a human donor in a cohort sampled during active COVID-19.

V gene TRBV9 combines with J gene TRBJ2-1; no clear D gene. Germline CDR1 is SGDLS and CDR2 is YYNGEE. This CDR3 is 14 amino acids long. V was clipped by 4 bases and J by 5 bases, with 13 bases between them. CDR3 bases: TGTGCCAGCAGCCCTATGACAAATAACAATGAGCAGTTCTTC. Amino acid sequence: CASSPMTNNNEQFF.

The chain uses TRBV7-2 and TRBJ2-7, with D perhaps TRBD2 (7 bases). Germline lookup yields CDR1 SGHTA and CDR2 FQGNSA. Trimming took 5 bases from V and 1 from J, leaving 15 bases between them. This CDR3 region has 15 residues. CDR3 amino acids: CASSPSGTQSYEQYF. The CDR3 DNA reads TGTGCCAGCAGCCCCAGCGGGACACAGTCCTACGAGCAGTACTTC.

The chain uses TRBV5-4 and TRBJ2-7; TRBD2 is a possible D gene (6 bases). The CDR3 contains 14 residues. Germline V gives CDR1 SGHNT, CDR2 YYREEE (reference sequence). Trimming pared 0 bases from V and 6 bases from J, leaving 13 bases between. As DNA, the CDR3 is TGTGCCAGCAGCTTGGATAAACTAGCATTCGAGCAGTACTTC. This sequence encodes CASSLDKLAFEQYF.

This chain links TRBV29-1 with TRBJ2-3, with D maybe TRBD1 (6 bases). V was shortened by 3 bases and J by 8 bases, with 12 bases between the two germline ends. The germline gives CDR1 SQVTM, CDR2 ANQGSEA. CDR3 length: 12 amino acids. The CDR3 sequence is CSVDRGKSTQYF. The CDR3 DNA reads TGCAGCGTTGACAGGGGAAAGAGTACGCAGTATTTT.

The chain is built from TRBV4-1 and TRBJ2-3; no clear D gene. Germline values: CDR1 MGHRA, CDR2 YSYEKL. This CDR3 spans 15 amino acids. V gave up 4 bases and J gave up 5 bases, with 16 bases separating them. CDR3 coding DNA: TGCGCCAGCAGCCGAAGACTGGCGTCAGAAGATACGCAGTATTTT. Encoded protein: CASSRRLASEDTQYF.

In its sample, this clone was seen many times. The chain links TRBV19 to TRBJ2-7; 7 bases agree with TRBD2. Losses at the gene ends were 7 bases for V and 3 bases for J; bases not matched to a gene: 9. The CDR3 has 14 amino acids. Germline values: CDR1 LNHDA, CDR2 SQIVND (reference sequence). This CDR3 reads CASNPPGRDYEQYF. CDR3 DNA: TGTGCCAGTAATCCCCCGGGGAGGGACTACGAGCAGTACTTC.

The genes are TRBV11-2 and TRBJ1-4; no definite D call. Between the trimmed V and J ends, which lost 3 bases and 8 bases, there was a span of 19 bases. The length of the CDR3 is 16 residues. Germline V CDR1 and CDR2: SGHAT, FQNNGV. CDR3 bases: TGTGCCAGCAGCTTTTACCTTGGCAGGCAGGCGGAAAAACTGTTTTTT. It yields the protein CASSFYLGRQAEKLFF.

The gene calls are TRBV29-1 and TRBJ1-3; D unclear. V was trimmed by 6 bases and J by 0 bases, leaving 15 bases between them. Germline CDR1 reads SQVTM; CDR2 reads ANQGSEA. This CDR3 contains 15 residues. CDR3 bases: TGCAGCGTAGACCCGGGATTACCCTCTGGAAACACCATATATTTT. It specifies CSVDPGLPSGNTIYF. Supplemented by reference TRBV29-1 and TRBJ1-3, the full variable domain reads SAVISQKPSRDICQRGTSLTIQCQVDSQVTMMFWYRQQPGQSLTLIATANQGSEATYESGFVIDKFPISRPNLTFSTLTVSNMSPEDSSIYLCSVDPGLPSGNTIYFGEGSWLTVV.

The V call is TRBV10-2, the J call TRBJ2-3; 10 nucleotides line up with TRBD2. With V trimmed by 3 bases and J by 2 bases, 2 bases remained unmatched. The CDR3 is made up of 15 amino acids. CDR1 and CDR2 from the germline V gene are WSHSY and SAAADI. CDR3 sequence reads: CASSEAGGFTDTQYF. The CDR3 region has the DNA TGCGCCAGCAGTGAAGCGGGAGGGTTCACAGATACGCAGTATTTT.

The chain uses TRBV9 and TRBJ1-2; 7 nucleotides align to TRBD1. The CDR3 contains 14 residues. Losses at the gene ends were 2 bases for V and 8 bases for J; bases not matched to a gene: 9. Germline V gene sequence: CDR1 SGDLS, CDR2 YYNGEE. This chain's CDR3 is CASSVGQSLPGYTF. CDR3 in DNA: TGTGCCAGCAGCGTGGGACAGTCCCTACCCGGCTACACCTTC.

V gene TRBV12-3 or TRBV12-4 combines with J gene TRBJ1-2; the D gene is possibly TRBD1 (5 bases). V shed 5 bases and J shed 3 bases, with 10 bases lying between them. This CDR3 has 13 amino acids. The CDR3 sequence is CASSPGIDYGYTF. The CDR3 coding sequence is TGTGCCAGCAGTCCAGGGATAGACTATGGCTACACCTTC.

This clone has just a few counts. The V gene is TRBV2, the J gene TRBJ1-1, with 9 bases aligning to TRBD1. V gave up 5 bases and J gave up 6 bases; unmatched junction bases: 7. Germline lookup yields CDR1 SNHLY and CDR2 FYNNEI. The CDR3 length is 14 residues. CDR3 nucleotide sequence: TGTGCCAGCAGTACAGGGACAGGGAGCGCTGAAGCTTTCTTT. Protein sequence: CASSTGTGSAEAFF. Looking up the rest from reference TRBV2 and TRBJ1-1 gives the full variable domain: EPEVTQTPSHQVTQMGQEVILRCVPISNHLYFYWYRQILGQKVEFLVSFYNNEISEKSEIFDDQFSVERPDGSNFTLKIRSTKLEDSAMYFCASSTGTGSAEAFFGQGTRLTVV.

The chain is built from TRBV7-9 and TRBJ2-1; TRBD2 matches 8 bases. Per the germline V gene, CDR1 is SEHNR and CDR2 is FQNEAQ (reference sequence). The CDR3 totals 15 residues. The junction had 6 bases not matched to a gene; V was cut back by 0 bases and J by 8 bases. CDR3 sequence reads: CASSLATSVMDEQFF. The DNA of the CDR3 is TGTGCCAGCAGCTTAGCGACTAGCGTAATGGATGAGCAGTTCTTC.

This clone was observed a single time. V and J are TRBV3-1 (or the pseudogene TRBV3-2) and TRBJ1-4; tentative D call: TRBD1 (6 bases). The CDR3 is 16 residues long. The V end was cut by 1 base, the J end by 7 bases, with 16 bases between. Germline CDR1 is LGHDT and CDR2 is YNNKEL (reference sequence). CDR3 residues: CASSQAVGRRGEKLFF. CDR3 DNA sequence: TGTGCCAGCAGCCAAGCCGTGGGCCGCAGGGGTGAAAAACTGTTTTTT.

The chain has TRBV11-2 and TRBJ2-2; TRBD2 matches at 10 bases. The CDR3 extends over 17 amino acids. V was pared by 3 bases and J by 7 bases, with 11 bases of the junction left unmatched. CDR1 and CDR2 (germline): SGHAT, FQNNGV. Here the CDR3 reads CASSFYSGGPRDGELFF. The CDR3 nucleotides are TGTGCCAGCAGCTTCTATAGCGGGGGGCCGAGGGACGGGGAGCTGTTTTTT.

The gene calls are TRBV19 and TRBJ1-2; a possible D gene is TRBD1 (6 bases). Per germline, CDR1 LNHDA and CDR2 SQIVND (reference sequence). V dropped 1 base and J dropped 2 bases, with 8 bases sitting between them. The CDR3 extends over 14 amino acids. The CDR3 DNA sequence: TGTGCCAGTAGTATAGCCGGACAGAACTATGGCTACACCTTC. This gives the protein CASSIAGQNYGYTF. Based on the CDR3 plus reference TRBV19 and TRBJ1-2, the full variable domain is DGGITQSPKYLFRKEGQNVTLSCEQNLNHDAMYWYRQDPGQGLRLIYYSQIVNDFQKGDIAEGYSVSREKKESFPLTVTSAQKNPTAFYLCASSIAGQNYGYTFGSGTRLTVV.

The chain couples TRBV10-3 to TRBJ2-1; 12 positions match TRBD2. The ends lost 6 bases at V and 5 bases at J; junction bases unmatched: 5. In germline, CDR1 is ENHRY, CDR2 SYGVKD. The CDR3 contains 15 residues. CDR3 loop: CAISSLAGGNNEQFF. The CDR3 nucleotides are TGTGCCATCAGCTCCCTAGCGGGAGGGAACAATGAGCAGTTCTTC.

This clone was seen more than once but under ten times. J is TRBJ1-2 and V is TRBV2; 9 nucleotides match TRBD1. CDR3 length equals 14 residues. V lost 6 bases, J lost 4 bases, and 6 bases stayed unmatched. The germline V gene encodes CDR1 SNHLY and CDR2 FYNNEI. CDR3 coding DNA: TGTGCCAGCAGCGGACAGGGGAATGGCTATGGCTACACCTTC. Protein sequence: CASSGQGNGYGYTF.

This clone was detected only a few times. The chain combines TRBV19 with TRBJ1-1, with 11 bases matching TRBD1. Looked up from germline, CDR1 is LNHDA and CDR2 is SQIVND (reference sequence). J lost 2 bases, V lost 5 bases, and 4 bases had no gene match. The length of the CDR3 is 15 residues. This CDR3 reads CASSWGTGGNTEAFF. DNA for the CDR3: TGTGCCAGTAGTTGGGGGACAGGGGGAAACACTGAAGCTTTCTTT.

The rearrangement joins TRBV10-3 to TRBJ2-6, with TRBD1 matching over 11 bases. The CDR3 extends over 18 amino acids. Losses at the gene ends were 4 bases for V and 3 bases for J; bases not matched to a gene: 8. Germline V gene sequence: CDR1 ENHRY, CDR2 SYGVKD. The CDR3 coding sequence is TGTGCCATCAGTGGCTCCGGGACAGGGGGGAATGGGGCCAACGTCCTGACTTTC. Protein product: CAISGSGTGGNGANVLTF.

The genes are TRBV27 and TRBJ1-4, with 7 bases aligning to TRBD1. The junction had 8 bases not matched to a gene; V was cut back by 1 base and J by 3 bases. Germline V CDR1 and CDR2: MNHEY, SMNVEV (reference sequence). This CDR3 is 17 amino acids long. CDR3 region: CASSLLTLTGANEKLFF. CDR3 DNA sequence: TGTGCCAGCAGTTTATTGACCTTAACAGGGGCTAATGAAAAACTGTTTTTT.

The rearrangement joins TRBV4-2 to TRBJ2-3, with 10 positions matching TRBD2. The germline CDR1 and CDR2 sequences are LGHNA and YNFKEQ. V dropped 4 bases and J dropped 3; count of bases not matched to a gene: 7. The CDR3 spans 16 residues. The CDR3 coding sequence is TGTGCCAGCAGCCGATATCCGACTAGCGGGACAGATACGCAGTATTTT. This codes for CASSRYPTSGTDTQYF.

This chain joins TRBV7-9 and TRBJ1-4, with TRBD1 matching 8 bases. CDR1 and CDR2 from the germline V gene are SEHNR and FQNEAQ (reference sequence). The V and J ends lost 6 bases and 8 bases, in that order; junction bases with no gene match: 11. The CDR3 covers 15 residues. The CDR3 sequence is CASSLNRGQDEKLFF. The CDR3 DNA sequence: TGTGCCAGCAGTTTGAACCGGGGACAGGACGAAAAACTGTTTTTT.

This clone has only a few counts. The junction and the germline gene differ at one end; a read error may be behind it. V usage is TRBV4-1 and J usage is TRBJ1-2; TRBD1 matches 7 bases. Germline CDR1 reads MGHRA; CDR2 reads YSYEKL. CDR3 size: 16 residues. CDR3 sequence reads: CASTQVGTAINYGYTF. CDR3 nucleotide sequence: TGCGCCAGCACCCAAGTGGGGACAGCGATTAACTATGGCTACACCTTC.

The rearrangement uses TRBV5-1 and TRBJ1-3; no reliable D call. Germline V gives CDR1 SGHRS, CDR2 YFSETQ. Trimming took 7 bases from V and 9 from J, leaving 11 bases between them. The CDR3 is 11 amino acids. In nucleotides, the CDR3 is TGCGCCAGCCGCTCGGGGATCACCATATATTTT. Encoded protein: CASRSGITIYF.

The CDR3 region is CASSPGQGARGGNTIYF. The CDR3 coding sequence is TGTGCCAGCAGCCCGGGACAGGGGGCTAGGGGGGGAAACACCATATATTTT. The J gene is TRBJ1-3, the V gene TRBV21-1; TRBD1 reflects the table's D call only, with no check against the DNA. TRBV21-1 is tagged as a pseudogene. The CDR3 runs to 17 residues.

The chain combines TRBV29-1 with TRBJ1-2, with 9 bases that match TRBD1. The V and J ends lost 4 bases and 12 bases, in that order; junction bases with no gene match: 6. CDR1 is SQVTM and CDR2 is ANQGSEA in the germline V gene. This CDR3 has 11 residues. Here the CDR3 reads CSVGQGGIDTF. In nucleotides, the CDR3 is TGCAGCGTTGGACAGGGGGGGATCGACACCTTC.

V and J are TRBV10-1 and TRBJ2-7; 9 bases align to TRBD2. V shed 0 bases and J 5 bases; nucleotides not matched to a gene: 5. Germline-derived CDR1 and CDR2 are WNHNN and SYGVQD (reference sequence). The CDR3 contains 15 residues. The CDR3 nucleotides read TGCGCCAGCAGTGAGTCCCTAGCGGGAAGGGACGAGCAGTACTTC. Its translation is CASSESLAGRDEQYF.

The V call is TRBV5-1, the J call TRBJ1-1; 11 nucleotides align to TRBD1. The CDR3 sequence is 15 residues long. The J segment lost 5 bases and the V segment lost 5 bases, leaving 8 bases of the junction unmatched. Germline V lookup: CDR1 SGHRS, CDR2 YFSETQ. CDR3 in amino acids: CASRKDRGQATEAFF. CDR3 nucleotide sequence: TGCGCCAGCAGAAAGGACAGGGGGCAAGCAACTGAAGCTTTCTTT.

The rearrangement joins TRBV6-5 to TRBJ1-3; 9 bases agree with TRBD1. There are 15 residues in the CDR3. Germline lookup yields CDR1 MNHEY and CDR2 SVGAGI. Unmatched junction bases numbered 4, after V lost 4 bases and J lost 3 bases. The CDR3 sequence is CASSSGTGFGNTIYF. The CDR3 bases are TGTGCCAGCAGTTCCGGGACAGGGTTTGGAAACACCATATATTTT.